Below, one TCR beta chain is given with its context. This entry is derived from a study of blood T cell repertoires in COVID-19. Authors' analysis steps: The authors estimated nucleated cell counts from reference gene primer amplification. The protocol was immunoSEQ multiplex PCR, while the TCRdb copy is restricted to in-frame clones and leaves out a portion. The DNA was the basis for D and trimming; V, J and clone size are from that table. This sample has hundreds of thousands of clones, with 87% found just once. The study drew participants aged about 18 to 95 years from 20 to 30 US areas. In germline, CDR1 is MNHEY, CDR2 SVGEGT. This CDR3 has 15 residues. V gave up 6 bases and J gave up 3 bases; unmatched junction bases: 8.

The sequenced material came from PBMCs or T cells enriched from blood (not recorded which). The TCR sequence derives from a young woman with acute COVID-19. The J gene is TRBJ2-7, the V gene TRBV6-2 or TRBV6-3; TRBD2 aligns across 10 bases. Here the CDR3 DNA reads TGTGCCAGCAGCTTAGGACTAGCGGCAGTCTACGAGCAGTACTTC. Translated: CASSLGLAAVYEQYF.